This TCR beta chain was found in a study of blood T cells in healthy people across ages. General study findings and limits: It was not possible, with unsorted PBMCs, to conclusively compare naive and antigen-experienced cells. Per million T cells, the diversity of TCR beta decreased roughly linearly as age advanced.

Primers used in a second PCR of roughly 6 to 11 cycles were a sample-barcoded 5' primer and a J-beta primer mix. TCRdb re-derived calls from the 5' RACE reads in MiXCR, one entry per CDR3 protein. The data show under 1,000,000 distinct CDR3 sequences, about 42% seen once. The CDR3 is 15 residues long. V was pared by 1 base and J by 7 bases, with 18 bases between. Germline V gene sequence: CDR1 DFQATT, CDR2 SNEGSKA (reference sequence). Worth noting for this clonotype: Its antigen is as yet unknown.

The chain employs TRBV20-1 and TRBJ2-3; no clear D gene. This clonotype was obtained from a man at least 80 years old in good health. The sample was blood. The CDR3, as DNA: TGCAGTGCTAGAGCGCCTAAGGTGGCCGCCCATACGCAGTATTTT. Amino acid sequence: CSARAPKVAAHTQYF.